This TCR beta chain was sequenced for a study of T cells in Graves' hyperthyroidism and ophthalmopathy. The table lists this clonotype with a few counts. Its antigen remains unidentified. Looked up from germline, CDR1 is SEHNR and CDR2 is FQNEAQ (reference sequence). CDR3 length: 14 residues. J was trimmed by 11 bases and V by 2 bases; bases with no gene match: 4. The study, taken as a whole, reports: Ophthalmopathy cases were set apart from stable hyperthyroidism by a 13 V-J model.

What was amplified from RNA transcripts were TCR beta CDR3 regions. The TCR CDR3 was amplified in a first-round RT-PCR using the HTBI primer set. TCRdb recomputed calls from the multiplex PCR reads with MiXCR, one row per CDR3 protein. The data hold a few hundred thousand distinct CDR3 sequences, with 18% observed a single time. The patients, who ranged from 18 to 65 in age, presented with newly diagnosed hyperthyroidism lasting under 2 months. PBMCs came from more than 9.5 ml fresh peripheral blood. The TCR comes from a man in his forties with Graves' hyperthyroidism. J is TRBJ2-6 and V is TRBV7-9, with 9 positions matching TRBD2. Sequenced sample: blood. The CDR3 DNA is TGTGCCAGCAGCTTATCCGCTAGCGGGGACGTCCTGACTTTC. Its protein is CASSLSASGDVLTF.